A single T cell receptor beta chain is shown here with its context. This CDR3 contains 18 residues. V shed 2 bases and J 0 bases; nucleotides not matched to a gene: 8. CDR1 SGHRS and CDR2 YFSETQ come from the germline V gene. The sample originates from a study of cytomegalovirus exposure and HLA in healthy donors. Researchers ran the PCR with 60 Vbeta and 13 Jbeta primers. Only in-frame clones appear in the TCRdb table, and some are missing; sequencing was by immunoSEQ multiplex PCR. The sample comprises about 82,000 clones, about 77% of which are singletons, and 3% to 3.5% rests with the top ten. Likely unrecorded immune exposures existed in these nominally healthy donors.

This chain uses TRBV5-1 with TRBJ1-6; TRBD1 aligns across 7 bases. The sequenced sample consisted of PBMCs. This TCR was sampled from a man aged 45-65 years in good health and CMV-seronegative. CDR3 nucleotide sequence: TGCGCCAGCAGCTTAAACCTACAGGGGAGCTCCTATAATTCACCCCTCCACTTT. This codes for CASSLNLQGSSYNSPLHF. Looking up the rest from reference TRBV5-1 and TRBJ1-6 gives the full variable domain: KAGVTQTPRYLIKTRGQQVTLSCSPISGHRSVSWYQQTPGQGLQFLFEYFSETQRNKGNFPGRFSGRQFSNSRSEMNVSTLELGDSALYLCASSLNLQGSSYNSPLHFGNGTRLTVT.